This is a list of T cell receptor beta chains from one sample in a study of T cell changes during pregnancy in multiple sclerosis. The repertoire was sequenced with immunoSEQ multiplex PCR; TCRdb's copy has only in-frame clones and lacks some. The sample has under 30,000 clones, approximately 94% seen once. The sequencing here drew on CD4+ T cells from peripheral blood mononuclear cells, taken after pregnancy. The receptors here all came from a female donor with multiple sclerosis, enrolled in a pregnancy study. The CDR3 runs from the conserved cysteine through the conserved F or W. A D gene is named only where the DNA matches it firmly. For some rows the clone size is stated as once, few or many, or as a class when expanded; others skip it.

abundance | j_gene | v_gene | d_gene | CDR3aa | CDR3nt
- | TRBJ2-2 | TRBV19 | - | CASSIYGAAGELFF | TGTGCCAGTAGTATATATGGGGCCGCCGGGGAGCTGTTTTTT
- | TRBJ1-3 | TRBV5-1 | - | CASSLDRAGNTIYF | TGCGCCAGCAGCTTGGACAGGGCTGGAAACACCATATATTTT
- | TRBJ1-5 | TRBV19 | TRBD1 | CASSIDRGSYSNQPQHF | TGTGCCAGTAGTATTGACAGGGGGTCTTATAGCAATCAGCCCCAGCATTTT
- | TRBJ2-5 | TRBV29-1 | - | CSVEVTYTRETQYF | TGCAGCGTTGAAGTCACTTATACTCGGGAGACCCAGTACTTC
- | TRBJ1-4 | TRBV4-2 | - | CASSQDTGGTNEKLFF | TGTGCCAGCAGCCAAGATACGGGGGGTACTAATGAAAAACTGTTTTTT
- | TRBJ2-7 | TRBV6-5 | - | CASSYPIGGYYEQYF | TGTGCCAGCAGTTACCCTATCGGAGGATACTACGAGCAGTACTTC
- | TRBJ2-7 | TRBV18 | - | CASSPQTTGSYEQYF | TGTGCCAGCTCACCTCAGACGACGGGGTCCTACGAGCAGTACTTC
- | TRBJ2-6 | TRBV19 | - | CASRLGPWANVLTF | TGTGCCAGTAGGTTGGGCCCCTGGGCCAACGTCCTGACTTTC
- | TRBJ1-6 | TRBV10-3 | - | CAISLSTNSPLHF | TGTGCCATCAGTCTCAGTACTAATTCACCCCTCCACTTT
- | TRBJ2-7 | TRBV10-3 | TRBD2 | CAISETGREGFEQYF | TGTGCCATCAGTGAGACAGGGCGGGAGGGCTTCGAGCAGTACTTC
- | TRBJ2-5 | TRBV6-5 | TRBD1 | CASSVPGQGQETQYF | TGTGCCAGCAGCGTACCGGGACAGGGGCAAGAGACCCAGTACTTC
- | TRBJ2-3 | TRBV2 | TRBD2 | CASRRLAGGFIDTDTQYF | TGTGCCAGCAGACGCCTAGCGGGAGGGTTCATTGACACAGATACGCAGTATTTT
once | TRBJ1-1 | TRBV7-6 | - | CASSLLPDTFNTEAFF | TGTGCCAGCAGCTTATTACCGGACACCTTTAACACTGAAGCTTTCTTT
- | TRBJ1-3 | TRBV30 | - | CAWSPKWANSGNTIYF | TGTGCCTGGAGTCCTAAGTGGGCAAACTCTGGAAACACCATATATTTT
few | TRBJ1-1 | TRBV20-1 | - | CSSRGGAEAFF | TGCTCATCCCGAGGGGGGGCTGAAGCTTTCTTT
- | TRBJ1-5 | TRBV18 | - | CASSPAFDQPQHF | TGTGCCAGCTCACCAGCGTTCGATCAGCCCCAGCATTTT
- | TRBJ2-1 | TRBV27 | TRBD1 | CASSPAGTGNNEQFF | TGTGCCAGCAGTCCTGCCGGGACAGGTAACAATGAGCAGTTCTTC
- | TRBJ1-5 | TRBV19 | - | CATATEARPYQPQHF | TGTGCCACCGCAACGGAGGCCAGGCCCTATCAGCCCCAGCATTTT
- | TRBJ1-6 | TRBV30 | - | CAWRPGGYNSPLHF | TGTGCCTGGAGGCCCGGAGGCTATAATTCACCCCTCCACTTT
- | TRBJ2-1 | TRBV4-2 | TRBD2 | CASSQVRVQRGGRSYNEQFF | TGTGCCAGCAGCCAAGTGAGGGTCCAGCGGGGGGGCCGGTCCTACAATGAGCAGTTCTTC
- | TRBJ1-5 | TRBV6-1 | TRBD1 | CASDRGFNQPQHF | TGTGCCAGTGACAGGGGGTTCAATCAGCCCCAGCATTTT
- | TRBJ2-2 | TRBV5-8 | TRBD1 | CASSLRLGQGHSGELFF | TGTGCCAGCAGCTTGCGGTTGGGACAGGGCCATTCCGGGGAGCTGTTTTTT
- | TRBJ2-5 | TRBV7-8 | TRBD2 | CASSLAASGVETQYF | TGTGCCAGCAGCTTAGCGGCTAGCGGGGTAGAGACCCAGTACTTC
- | TRBJ2-5 | TRBV30 | - | CAWRGGAIETQYF | TGTGCCTGGAGGGGGGGGGCGATTGAGACCCAGTACTTC
- | TRBJ1-2 | TRBV7-2 | - | CASSLVVVYTF | TGTGCCAGCAGCTTAGTTGTAGTCTACACCTTC
- | TRBJ2-3 | TRBV7-2 | TRBD2 | CASSPRAGEATQYF | TGTGCCAGCAGCCCCAGAGCGGGGGAGGCTACGCAGTATTTT
- | TRBJ2-1 | TRBV12-5 | - | CASGQGLLRTYNEQFF | TGTGCTAGTGGCCAAGGACTCCTTCGGACGTACAATGAGCAGTTCTTC
- | TRBJ1-5 | TRBV19 | TRBD1 | CASSSSGTGGQPQHF | TGTGCCAGTAGTTCCTCGGGGACAGGGGGTCAGCCCCAGCATTTT
- | TRBJ2-1 | TRBV11-2 | TRBD2 | CASSLIAGSYNEQFF | TGTGCCAGCAGCTTAATAGCGGGGTCCTACAATGAGCAGTTCTTC
- | TRBJ2-3 | TRBV7-2 | - | CASSPPSRDTQYF | TGTGCCAGCAGCCCCCCATCGAGAGATACGCAGTATTTT
- | TRBJ2-5 | TRBV7-6 | - | CASSLEPPWRQETQYF | TGTGCCAGCAGCTTAGAGCCCCCCTGGCGGCAAGAGACCCAGTACTTC
- | TRBJ2-2 | TRBV11-2 | TRBD2 | CASSQGLATAGELFF | TGTGCCAGCAGCCAGGGACTAGCGACCGCCGGGGAGCTGTTTTTT
- | TRBJ2-5 | TRBV7-8 | TRBD1 | CASNPAQRGLNEETQYF | TGTGCCAGCAACCCCGCCCAAAGGGGGCTAAACGAAGAGACCCAGTACTTC
- | TRBJ2-1 | TRBV6-5 | TRBD1 | CASSLQGARYNEQFF | TGTGCCAGCAGTCTACAGGGGGCACGCTACAATGAGCAGTTCTTC
once | TRBJ1-4 | TRBV27 | - | CASSKQGTNEKLFF | TGTGCCAGCAGTAAGCAGGGGACTAATGAAAAACTGTTTTTT
- | TRBJ2-2 | TRBV11-2 | TRBD1 | CASSLTGTGVIPTTGELFF | TGTGCCAGCAGCTTGACCGGGACAGGGGTGATCCCAACCACCGGGGAGCTGTTTTTT
- | TRBJ2-1 | TRBV5-1 | - | CASSFQPLAPDEQFF | TGCGCCAGCAGCTTCCAACCCTTAGCTCCCGATGAGCAGTTCTTC
- | TRBJ2-7 | TRBV30 | - | CAWGSRGISHEQYF | TGTGCCTGGGGGAGTCGTGGGATATCCCACGAGCAGTACTTC
once | TRBJ2-3 | TRBV7-8 | - | CASSLRADTQYF | TGTGCCAGCAGCTTACGGGCAGATACGCAGTATTTT
- | TRBJ2-1 | TRBV4-1 | TRBD2 | CASSQPSGSNEQFF | TGCGCCAGCAGCCAACCTAGCGGTTCCAATGAGCAGTTCTTC
- | TRBJ2-1 | TRBV5-1 | - | CASSLVRGASDEQFF | TGCGCCAGCAGCTTGGTCCGGGGGGCCAGCGATGAGCAGTTCTTC
once | TRBJ2-3 | TRBV7-3 | TRBD2 | CASSDSLSGGDTQYF | TGTGCCAGCAGCGATTCTCTTTCGGGGGGGGATACGCAGTATTTT
- | TRBJ1-1 | TRBV4-3 | - | CASSQDRAKLGAFF | TGCGCCAGCAGCCAAGATCGGGCCAAACTAGGCGCTTTCTTT
- | TRBJ2-4 | TRBV30 | TRBD1 | CAWRGTGANIQYF | TGTGCCTGGAGGGGCACAGGGGCGAACATTCAGTACTTC
- | TRBJ2-3 | TRBV5-1 | - | CASSLEGVLSTDTQYF | TGCGCCAGCAGCTTGGAAGGGGTCCTTAGCACAGATACGCAGTATTTT